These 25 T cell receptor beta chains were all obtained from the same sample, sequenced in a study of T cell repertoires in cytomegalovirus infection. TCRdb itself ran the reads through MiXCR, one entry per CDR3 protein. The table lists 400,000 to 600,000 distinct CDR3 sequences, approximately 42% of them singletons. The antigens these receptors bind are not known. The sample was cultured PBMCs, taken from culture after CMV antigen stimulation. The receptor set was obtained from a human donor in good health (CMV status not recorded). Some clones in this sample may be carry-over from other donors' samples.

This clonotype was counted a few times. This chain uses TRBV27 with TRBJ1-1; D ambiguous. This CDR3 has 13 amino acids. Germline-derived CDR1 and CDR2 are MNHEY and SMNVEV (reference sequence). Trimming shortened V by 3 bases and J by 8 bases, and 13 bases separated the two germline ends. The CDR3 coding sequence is TGTGCCAGCAGTTTGGAAAGGCTTCAAGAAGCTTTCTTT. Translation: CASSLERLQEAFF.

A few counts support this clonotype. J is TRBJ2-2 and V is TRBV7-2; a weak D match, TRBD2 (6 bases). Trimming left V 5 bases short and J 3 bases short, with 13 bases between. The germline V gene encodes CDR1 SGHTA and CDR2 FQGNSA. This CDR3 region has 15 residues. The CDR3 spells CASSLLTRYTGELFF. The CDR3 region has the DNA TGTGCCAGCAGCCTACTGACTAGATACACCGGGGAGCTGTTTTTT.

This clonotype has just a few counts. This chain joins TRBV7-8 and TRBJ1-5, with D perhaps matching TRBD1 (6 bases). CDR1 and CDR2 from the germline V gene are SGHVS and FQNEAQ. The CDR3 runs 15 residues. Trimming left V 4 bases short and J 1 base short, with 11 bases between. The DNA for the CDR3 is TGTGCCAGCAGCTGGGACATCAGGAGCAATCAGCCCCAGCATTTT. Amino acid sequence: CASSWDIRSNQPQHF. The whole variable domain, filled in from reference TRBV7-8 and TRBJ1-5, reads GAGVSQSPRYKVAKRGQDVALRCDPISGHVSLFWYQQALGQGPEFLTYFQNEAQLDKSGLPSDRFFAERPEGSVSTLKIQRTQQEDSAVYLCASSWDIRSNQPQHFGDGTRLSIL.

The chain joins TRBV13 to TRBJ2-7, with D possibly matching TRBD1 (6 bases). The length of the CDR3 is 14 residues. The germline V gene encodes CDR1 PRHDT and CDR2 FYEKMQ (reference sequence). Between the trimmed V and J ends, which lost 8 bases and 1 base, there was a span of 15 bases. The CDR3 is CASGWGRSSYEQYF. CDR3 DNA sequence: TGTGCCAGCGGCTGGGGGCGATCATCCTACGAGCAGTACTTC.

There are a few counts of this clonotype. CDR3 loop: CASSPGTTYNEQFF. The CDR3 coding sequence is TGTGCCAGCAGTCCCGGGACTACGTACAATGAGCAGTTCTTC. The chain has TRBV6-2 or TRBV6-3 and TRBJ2-1; 7 positions agree with TRBD2. Germline V lookup: CDR1 MNHEY, CDR2 SVGEGT. Losses at the gene ends were 5 bases for V and 4 bases for J; bases not matched to a gene: 5. This CDR3 region has 14 residues.

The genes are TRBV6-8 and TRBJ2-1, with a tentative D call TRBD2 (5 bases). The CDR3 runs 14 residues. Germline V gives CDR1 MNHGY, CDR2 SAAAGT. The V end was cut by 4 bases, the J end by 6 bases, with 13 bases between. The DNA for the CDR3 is TGTGCCAGCAGTTCGAGCGGCCCCCGCAATGAGCAGTTCTTC. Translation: CASSSSGPRNEQFF.

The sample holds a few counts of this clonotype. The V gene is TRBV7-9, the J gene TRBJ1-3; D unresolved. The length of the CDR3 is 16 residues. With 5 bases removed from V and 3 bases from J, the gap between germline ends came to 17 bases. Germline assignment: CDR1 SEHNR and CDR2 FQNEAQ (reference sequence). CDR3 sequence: CASSASAPAYGNTIYF. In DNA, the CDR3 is TGTGCCAGCAGCGCTTCCGCCCCCGCCTATGGAAACACCATATATTTT.

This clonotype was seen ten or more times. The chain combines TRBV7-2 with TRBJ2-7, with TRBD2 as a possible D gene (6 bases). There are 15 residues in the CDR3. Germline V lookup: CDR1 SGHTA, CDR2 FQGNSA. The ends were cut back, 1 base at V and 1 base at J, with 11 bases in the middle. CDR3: CASSLVRDGSYEQYF. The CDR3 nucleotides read TGTGCCAGCAGCTTAGTGCGGGATGGTTCCTACGAGCAGTACTTC.

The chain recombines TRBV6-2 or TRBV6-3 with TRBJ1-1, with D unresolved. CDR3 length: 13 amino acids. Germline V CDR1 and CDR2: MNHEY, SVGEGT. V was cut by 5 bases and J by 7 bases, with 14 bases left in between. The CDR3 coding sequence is TGTGCCAGCAGTCGCCAGTCCCCGGTTGAAGCTTTCTTT. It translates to CASSRQSPVEAFF.

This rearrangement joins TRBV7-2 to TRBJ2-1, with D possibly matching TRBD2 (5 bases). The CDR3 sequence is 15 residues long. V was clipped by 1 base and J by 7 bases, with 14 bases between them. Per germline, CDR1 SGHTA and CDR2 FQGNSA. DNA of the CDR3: TGTGCCAGCAGCTTAGGGCCCGATGGCGGGAATGAGCAGTTCTTC. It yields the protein CASSLGPDGGNEQFF. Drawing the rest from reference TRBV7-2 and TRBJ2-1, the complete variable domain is GAGVSQSPSNKVTEKGKDVELRCDPISGHTALYWYRQSLGQGLEFLIYFQGNSAPDKSGLPSDRFSAERTGGSVSTLTIQRTQQEDSAVYLCASSLGPDGGNEQFFGPGTRLTVL.

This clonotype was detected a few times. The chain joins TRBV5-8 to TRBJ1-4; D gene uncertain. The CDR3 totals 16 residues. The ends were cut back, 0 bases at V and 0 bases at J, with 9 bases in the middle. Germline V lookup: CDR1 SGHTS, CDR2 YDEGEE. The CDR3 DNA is TGTGCCAGCAGCTTGGCGGTTTCCTCAACTAATGAAAAACTGTTTTTT. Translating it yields CASSLAVSSTNEKLFF.

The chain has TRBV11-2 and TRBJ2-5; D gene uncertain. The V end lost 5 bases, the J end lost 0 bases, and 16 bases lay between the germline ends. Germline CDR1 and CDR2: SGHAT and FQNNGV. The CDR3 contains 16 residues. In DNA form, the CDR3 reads TGTGCCAGCAGCCCGAGATCGACATTGTACCAAGAGACCCAGTACTTC. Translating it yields CASSPRSTLYQETQYF.

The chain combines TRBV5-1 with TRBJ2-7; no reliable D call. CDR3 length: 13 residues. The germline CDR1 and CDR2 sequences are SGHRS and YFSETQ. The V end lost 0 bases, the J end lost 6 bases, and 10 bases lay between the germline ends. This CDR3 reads CASSLGPVGEQYF. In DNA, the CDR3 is TGCGCCAGCAGCTTGGGTCCGGTTGGCGAGCAGTACTTC.

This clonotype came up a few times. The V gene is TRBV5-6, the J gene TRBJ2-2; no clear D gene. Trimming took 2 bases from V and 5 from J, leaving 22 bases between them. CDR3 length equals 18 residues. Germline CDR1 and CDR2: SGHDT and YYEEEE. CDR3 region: CASSLGPPTPLETGELFF. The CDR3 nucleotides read TGTGCCAGCAGCTTAGGTCCTCCCACCCCACTTGAAACCGGGGAGCTGTTTTTT.

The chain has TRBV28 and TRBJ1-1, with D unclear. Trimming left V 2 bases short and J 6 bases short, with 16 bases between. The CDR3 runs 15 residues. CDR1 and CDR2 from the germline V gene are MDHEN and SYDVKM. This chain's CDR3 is CASSLGTHGGPEAFF. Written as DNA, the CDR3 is TGTGCCAGCAGTTTAGGTACGCACGGCGGCCCTGAAGCTTTCTTT.

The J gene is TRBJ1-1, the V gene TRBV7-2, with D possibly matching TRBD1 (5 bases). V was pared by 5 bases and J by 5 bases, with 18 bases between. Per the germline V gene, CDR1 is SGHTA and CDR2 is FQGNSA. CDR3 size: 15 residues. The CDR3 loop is CASSQRWGGGTEAFF. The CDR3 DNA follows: TGTGCCAGCAGCCAGAGGTGGGGGGGGGGAACTGAAGCTTTCTTT.

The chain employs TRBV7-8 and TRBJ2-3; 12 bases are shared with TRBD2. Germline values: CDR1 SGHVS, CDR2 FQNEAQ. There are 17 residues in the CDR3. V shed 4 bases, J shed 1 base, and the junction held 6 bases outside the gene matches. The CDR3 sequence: CASSSLAGGRGTDTQYF. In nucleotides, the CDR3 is TGTGCCAGCAGCTCCCTAGCGGGAGGGCGGGGCACAGATACGCAGTATTTT.

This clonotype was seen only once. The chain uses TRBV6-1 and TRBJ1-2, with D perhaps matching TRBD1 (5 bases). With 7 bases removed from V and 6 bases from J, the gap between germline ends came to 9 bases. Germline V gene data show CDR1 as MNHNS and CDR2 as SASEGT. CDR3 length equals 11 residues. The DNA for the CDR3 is TGTGCCAGCACAGGGACTCATGGCTACACCTTC. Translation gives CASTGTHGYTF.

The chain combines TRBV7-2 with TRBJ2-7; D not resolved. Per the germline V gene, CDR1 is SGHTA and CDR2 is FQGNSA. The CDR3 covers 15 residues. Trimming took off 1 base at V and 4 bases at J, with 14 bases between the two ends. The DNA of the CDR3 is TGTGCCAGCAGCTTAGAGTCGGCAGGCCCATACGAGCAGTACTTC. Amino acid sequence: CASSLESAGPYEQYF.

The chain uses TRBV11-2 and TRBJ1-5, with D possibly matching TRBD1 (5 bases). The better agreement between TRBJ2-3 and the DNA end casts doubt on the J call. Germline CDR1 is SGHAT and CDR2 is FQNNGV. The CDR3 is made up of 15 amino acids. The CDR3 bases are TGTGCCAGCAGTAAAGCAGGGTATAGCAATCAGCCCCAGTATTTT. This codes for CASSKAGYSNQPQYF.

CDR3 amino acids: CASSIAAGLDLKLFF. CDR3 nucleotide sequence: TGTGCCAGTAGTATAGCGGCAGGTTTGGATCTGAAACTGTTTTTT. The chain has TRBV19 and TRBJ1-4; D not resolved. This CDR3 is built from 15 residues. From germline, CDR1 is LNHDA and CDR2 SQIVND (reference sequence). V was trimmed by 1 base and J by 11 bases, leaving 17 bases between them.

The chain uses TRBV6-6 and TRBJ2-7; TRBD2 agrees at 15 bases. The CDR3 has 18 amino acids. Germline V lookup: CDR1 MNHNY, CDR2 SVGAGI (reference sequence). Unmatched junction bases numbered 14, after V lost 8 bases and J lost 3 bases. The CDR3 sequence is CASGRGTSGGRWVYEQYF. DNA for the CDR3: TGTGCCAGCGGGCGGGGGACTAGCGGGGGGAGGTGGGTCTACGAGCAGTACTTC.

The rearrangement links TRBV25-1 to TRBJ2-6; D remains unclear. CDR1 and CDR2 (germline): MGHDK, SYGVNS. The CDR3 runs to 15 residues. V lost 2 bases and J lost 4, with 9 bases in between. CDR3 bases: TGTGCCAGCAGTGAAACCGCAGCCGGGGCCAACGTCCTGACTTTC. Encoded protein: CASSETAAGANVLTF.

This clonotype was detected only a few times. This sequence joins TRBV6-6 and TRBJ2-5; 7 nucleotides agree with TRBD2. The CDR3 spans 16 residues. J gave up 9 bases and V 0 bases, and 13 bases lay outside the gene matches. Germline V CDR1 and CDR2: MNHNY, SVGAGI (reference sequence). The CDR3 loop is CASSYSVAQGGEAQYF. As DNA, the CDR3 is TGTGCCAGCAGTTACTCTGTCGCCCAGGGAGGGGAGGCCCAGTACTTC.

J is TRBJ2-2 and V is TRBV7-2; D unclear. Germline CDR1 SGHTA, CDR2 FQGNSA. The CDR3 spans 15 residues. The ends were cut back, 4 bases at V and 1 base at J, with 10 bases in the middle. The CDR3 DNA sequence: TGTGCCAGCAGCTACTCCAATCAGAACACCGGGGAGCTGTTTTTT. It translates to CASSYSNQNTGELFF.